A single sample is the source of the 21 T cell receptor beta chains below, sequenced in a study of quantifying T cell responses using KT2 cells. Looking at the study overall: cDNA was made from DNase-treated RNA using alpha and beta constant primers.

A single-stranded UMI oligo with SP2 sequence was ligated to cDNA 3' ends. An equimolar mix of RC1.1 and RC1.2 primed the beta chain across TRBC1 and TRBC2. TCRdb reprocessed the UMI-ligation and nested PCR reads with MiXCR, giving one entry per CDR3 protein. The table records approximately 57,000 distinct CDR3 sequences, around an eighth of them present only once. The sample was PBMCs spiked with cells of the T cell clone KT2. These receptor sequences come from a human donor.

The table lists this clonotype with many counts. The rearrangement joins TRBV12-3 or TRBV12-4 to TRBJ2-3; D tentatively reads TRBD1 or TRBD2 (6 bases each). CDR3 length equals 15 residues. Trimming pared 6 bases from V and 6 bases from J, leaving 19 bases between. The CDR3 DNA reads as TGTGCCAGCAGCTCTACAGGGTTAGGGGGGGATACGCAGTATTTT. Amino acid sequence: CASSSTGLGGDTQYF.

This clonotype was observed a handful of times. The V gene is TRBV10-1, the J gene TRBJ2-7, with D perhaps assigned TRBD1 or TRBD2 (5 bases each). This CDR3 has 13 amino acids. Looked up from germline, CDR1 is WNHNN and CDR2 is SYGVQD (reference sequence). V lost 4 bases and J 0 bases, leaving 7 bases between the germline ends. This chain's CDR3 is CASSGGSSYEQYF. The CDR3 DNA reads as TGCGCCAGCAGTGGGGGGAGCTCCTACGAGCAGTACTTC.

This clonotype has a count of ten or more. V is TRBV7-9 and J is TRBJ2-2, with TRBD2 identical over 11 bases. The CDR3 spans 15 residues. Per the germline V gene, CDR1 is SEHNR and CDR2 is FQNEAQ (reference sequence). Trimming cost V 6 bases and J 1 base; bases outside gene matches: 1. CDR3: CASRGLAGNTGELFF. CDR3 sequence (DNA): TGTGCCAGCAGAGGACTAGCGGGGAACACCGGGGAGCTGTTTTTT.

The chain recombines TRBV5-1 with TRBJ2-3, with 10 nucleotides matching TRBD1. Germline trimming cut 4 bases from V and 3 bases from J; bases unmatched to any gene: 8. The CDR3 covers 16 residues. Germline loops: CDR1 SGHRS, CDR2 YFSETQ. The CDR3 loop is CASSGGTGAGTDTQYF. CDR3 nucleotides: TGCGCCAGCAGCGGGGGGACAGGGGCTGGGACAGATACGCAGTATTTT.

The J gene is TRBJ2-1, the V gene TRBV5-6; D is ambiguous. Germline V gene sequence: CDR1 SGHDT, CDR2 YYEEEE. The germline V and J ends were trimmed by 0 bases and 0 bases, with 10 bases remaining between them. The CDR3 is 16 residues long. CDR3 sequence: CASSLVGDPSYNEQFF. CDR3 coding DNA: TGTGCCAGCAGCTTGGTGGGCGACCCCTCCTACAATGAGCAGTTCTTC.

This clonotype was observed a handful of times. This chain connects TRBV5-1 to TRBJ2-5; TRBD2 matches 11 bases. CDR1 is SGHRS and CDR2 is YFSETQ in the germline V gene. Germline trimming cut 1 base from V and 5 bases from J; bases unmatched to any gene: 10. The CDR3 spans 17 residues. The CDR3 reads CASSLIASGGPGETQYF. DNA of the CDR3: TGCGCCAGCAGCTTGATCGCTAGCGGGGGGCCAGGGGAGACCCAGTACTTC.

The chain links TRBV24-1 to TRBJ2-2; the D gene is possibly TRBD2 (5 bases). Germline V gene data show CDR1 as KGHDR and CDR2 as SFDVKD. This CDR3 region has 15 residues. V was cut by 6 bases and J by 3 bases, with 13 bases left in between. The CDR3 protein is CATSRSLGDTGELFF. The CDR3 DNA reads TGTGCCACCAGTCGTTCGTTGGGAGACACCGGGGAGCTGTTTTTT.

This clonotype was detected a few times. This chain uses TRBV5-1 with TRBJ2-1; D assignment may be TRBD1 or TRBD2 (6 bases each). Trimming removed 4 bases at V and 4 bases at J, with 21 bases between. The CDR3 loop spans 17 amino acids. Germline-derived CDR1 and CDR2 are SGHRS and YFSETQ. The CDR3: CASSPVVGGGGYNEQFF. Written as DNA, the CDR3 is TGCGCCAGCAGCCCCGTGGTAGGGGGAGGCGGGTACAATGAGCAGTTCTTC.

This clonotype was observed a few times. The CDR3 here is CASSPIAGVYEQFF. For the CDR3, the DNA is TGTGCCAGCAGCCCAATCGCGGGAGTGTATGAGCAGTTCTTC. The chain uses TRBV12-3 or TRBV12-4 and TRBJ2-1; 7 bases fit TRBD2. This CDR3 contains 14 residues. V lost 6 bases and J lost 8; bases outside the gene matches: 10.

V is TRBV5-6 and J is TRBJ2-5, with 7 bases aligning to TRBD1. Losses at the gene ends were 3 bases for V and 5 bases for J; bases not matched to a gene: 10. The CDR3 contains 15 residues. Germline CDR1 reads SGHDT; CDR2 reads YYEEEE. In DNA, the CDR3 is TGTGCCAGCAGCTCGGTAGACAGGGCCGGGGAGACCCAGTACTTC. This gives the protein CASSSVDRAGETQYF.

This clonotype was recorded many times. The CDR3 sequence is CAISELDVGEQYF. DNA for the CDR3: TGTGCCATCAGTGAGCTCGACGTAGGGGAGCAGTACTTC. The rearrangement joins TRBV10-3 to TRBJ2-7, with no clear D. Trimming cost V 2 bases and J 7 bases, with 12 bases left between them. Germline CDR1 reads ENHRY; CDR2 reads SYGVKD. This CDR3 is 13 amino acids long.

There are a few counts of this clonotype. The J gene is TRBJ2-1, the V gene TRBV7-2; no firm D call. Trimming removed 0 bases at V and 0 bases at J, with 9 bases between. Germline values: CDR1 SGHTA, CDR2 FQGNSA. There are 16 residues in the CDR3. This CDR3 reads CASSLASTSSYNEQFF. The CDR3 coding sequence is TGTGCCAGCAGCTTAGCGTCGACCAGCTCCTACAATGAGCAGTTCTTC.

This clonotype came up a few times. This chain links TRBV6-5 with TRBJ2-1, with TRBD1 matching 8 bases. CDR3 length: 15 residues. Germline V CDR1 and CDR2: MNHEY, SVGAGI. V lost 5 bases to trimming and J lost 2 bases; unmatched junction nucleotides: 5. The CDR3 protein is CASSPDRGTYNEQFF. DNA of the CDR3: TGTGCCAGCAGTCCCGACAGGGGTACCTACAATGAGCAGTTCTTC.

A few counts support this clonotype. The rearrangement uses TRBV6-5 and TRBJ2-1; 8 nucleotides agree with TRBD2. V was clipped by 1 base and J by 6 bases; unmatched bases: 11. Germline CDR1 MNHEY, CDR2 SVGAGI. The CDR3 covers 17 residues. The CDR3 protein is CASSYWTTSETINEQFF. Written as DNA, the CDR3 is TGTGCCAGCAGTTACTGGACGACTAGCGAGACGATCAATGAGCAGTTCTTC.

The V call is TRBV4-2, the J call TRBJ1-4, with TRBD1 identical over 8 bases. The V segment lost 3 bases and the J segment 4 bases; nucleotides outside the gene matches: 4. The CDR3 runs 15 residues. From germline, CDR1 is LGHNA and CDR2 YNFKEQ. CDR3 nucleotide sequence: TGTGCCAGCAGCCATTACAGGGGGGATAATGAAAAACTGTTTTTT. Translation gives CASSHYRGDNEKLFF.

This clonotype was observed a few times. The chain employs TRBV21-1 and TRBJ2-6; TRBD1 is taken as the D call from the table, unchecked against the DNA. TRBV21-1 is assigned pseudogene status. The CDR3 is 17 residues long. The CDR3 DNA follows: TGTGCCAGCAGCAAAGTCACGCGGGGCGGGTGGGCCAACGTCCTGACTTTC. Translated, it gives CASSKVTRGGWANVLTF.

This clonotype was observed a few times. CDR3 sequence (DNA): TGTGCCAGCAGTGACGGGGCGGGGGACTCCTACAATGAGCAGTTCTTC. It encodes CASSDGAGDSYNEQFF. This chain joins TRBV6-1 and TRBJ2-1; TRBD2 agrees at 7 bases. The V segment lost 3 bases and the J segment 0 bases; nucleotides outside the gene matches: 5. CDR1 is MNHNS and CDR2 is SASEGT in the germline V gene. CDR3 length: 16 residues.

The table lists this clonotype with a few counts. This chain links TRBV12-3 or TRBV12-4 with TRBJ2-2, with D perhaps TRBD2 (6 bases). The CDR3 has 17 amino acids. V dropped 5 bases and J dropped 6 bases, with 22 bases sitting between them. The CDR3 nucleotides are TGTGCCAGCAGTGCTATCCGGGACTCCGGGCGCGCCGGGGAGCTGTTTTTT. Its translation is CASSAIRDSGRAGELFF.

The chain employs TRBV3-1 and TRBJ1-6; TRBD1 might be the D (5 bases). Trimming took off 2 bases at V and 8 bases at J, with 10 bases between the two ends. The CDR3 is 14 residues long. The V gene's germline CDR1 is LGHDT and CDR2 YNNKEL (reference sequence). CDR3 bases: TGTGCCAGCAGCCAACGACAGAGTGATTCACCCCTCCACTTT. Translated: CASSQRQSDSPLHF.

The chain combines TRBV12-3 or TRBV12-4 with TRBJ2-6; D not certain. V dropped 5 bases and J dropped 1 base, with 9 bases sitting between them. The CDR3 runs 15 residues. CDR3 coding DNA: TGTGCCAGCAGTCTTCCCAATTCTGGGGCCAACGTCCTGACTTTC. This gives the protein CASSLPNSGANVLTF.

Only a few counts were recorded for this clonotype. The CDR3 here is CASSQGIDTQYF. The DNA of the CDR3 is TGTGCCAGCAGCCAAGGAATCGATACGCAGTATTTT. The chain has TRBV7-3 and TRBJ2-3, with D unclear. The germline CDR1 and CDR2 sequences are SGHTA and FQGTGA. This CDR3 spans 12 amino acids. V lost 5 bases to trimming and J lost 6 bases, with 9 bases between them.